This TCR beta chain appears in the sequencing data of a study of T cells in Graves' hyperthyroidism and ophthalmopathy. Amplified TCR beta CDR3 regions came from RNA transcripts. A first-round RT-PCR of the TCR CDR3 used the HTBI primer set. Using its own MiXCR run on the multiplex PCR reads, TCRdb lists one record per CDR3 protein. This sample has around 300,000 distinct CDR3 sequences, with roughly 13% found just once. The junction had 10 bases not matched to a gene; V was cut back by 7 bases and J by 7 bases. The CDR3 is 14 amino acids. Germline lookup yields CDR1 MNHEY and CDR2 SVGEGT. J is TRBJ2-1 and V is TRBV6-2 or TRBV6-3; 7 bases map to TRBD2. The sequencing input was blood. The sequence was collected from a woman aged 40 to 49 with Graves' hyperthyroidism. The CDR3 is CASTGGSRLNEQFF. The DNA for the CDR3 is TGTGCCAGCACGGGCGGGAGTAGACTTAATGAGCAGTTCTTC.